The following is a T cell receptor beta chain sequence with its context. Antigen specificity is unknown. Assay used: immunoSEQ multiplex PCR; TCRdb lists only in-frame clones, some missing. The sample shows approximately 300,000 clones, 70% to 90% of them seen only once. The length of the CDR3 is 14 residues. V was clipped by 5 bases and J by 4 bases, with 12 bases between them. The germline V gene encodes CDR1 SGHVS and CDR2 FQNEAQ. Treatment indicated: over 15 received Ad26.COV2.S at low or high dose, single or two shots; several received placebo; per-sample allocation not given. The samples date from day 63 after the first vaccine or placebo injection. It was Wuhan-strain SARS-CoV-2 spike that the Ad26 vaccine vector expressed. This entry is derived from a study of Ad26.COV2.S vaccination and SARS-CoV-2 variants. Study-wide points: In vaccinated individuals, spike-specific CD8+ and CD4+ T cell responses reportedly displayed substantial breadth.

This clonotype originated in a person aged 18-65 years who received the Ad26.COV2.S COVID-19 vaccine or a placebo. The chain links TRBV7-8 to TRBJ2-1, with a tentative D call TRBD1 (6 bases). Sequenced here: peripheral blood, sampled in a trial of Ad26.COV2.S vaccine versus placebo. Written as DNA, the CDR3 is TGTGCCAGCAGCGATGAAGGACAGTACAATGAGCAGTTCTTC. Translating it yields CASSDEGQYNEQFF.